This section outlines one TCR beta chain sequence together with its context. Antigen specificity is unknown. TCRdb's table, derived via immunoSEQ multiplex PCR, lists solely in-frame clones and lacks some. The data show about 120,000 clones, 90% to 95% seen once. The entry originates in a study of T cell responses to AZD1222 COVID-19 vaccine. Study-wide results and caveats: Repertoire sampling occurred only after the peak T cell response. Nearly half of the spike-specific TCRs reportedly recognize variant regions that carry no mutations.

Trimming removed 3 bases from V and 8 bases from J, with 14 bases in between. CDR3 length: 15 amino acids. The germline V gene encodes CDR1 MDHEN and CDR2 SYDVKM. This TCR was sampled from an adult in good health. Material: peripheral blood, obtained on day 0 of AZD1222 vaccination. The chain recombines TRBV28 with TRBJ1-6; possible D gene TRBD1, 5 bases. For the CDR3, the DNA is TGTGCCAGCAGTTTTCTGGGGCTAGGGGATTCACCCCTCCACTTT. Residues: CASSFLGLGDSPLHF.